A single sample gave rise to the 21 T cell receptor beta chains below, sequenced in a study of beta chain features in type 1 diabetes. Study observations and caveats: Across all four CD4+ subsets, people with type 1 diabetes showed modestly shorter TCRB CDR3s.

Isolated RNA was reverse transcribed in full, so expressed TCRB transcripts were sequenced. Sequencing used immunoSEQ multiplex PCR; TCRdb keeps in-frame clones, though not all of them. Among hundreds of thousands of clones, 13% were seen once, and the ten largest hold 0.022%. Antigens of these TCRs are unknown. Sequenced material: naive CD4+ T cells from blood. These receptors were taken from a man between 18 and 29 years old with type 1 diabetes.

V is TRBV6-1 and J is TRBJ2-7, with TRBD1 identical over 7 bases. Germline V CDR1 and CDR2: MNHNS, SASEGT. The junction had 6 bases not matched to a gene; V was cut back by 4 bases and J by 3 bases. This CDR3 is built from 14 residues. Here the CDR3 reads CASSGYGTDYEQYF. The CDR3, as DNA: TGTGCCAGCAGTGGTTACGGGACAGACTACGAGCAGTACTTC.

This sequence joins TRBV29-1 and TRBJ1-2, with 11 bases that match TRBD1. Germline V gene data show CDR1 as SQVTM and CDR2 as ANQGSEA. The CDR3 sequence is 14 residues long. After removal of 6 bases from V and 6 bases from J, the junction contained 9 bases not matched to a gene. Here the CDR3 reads CSVASGQGVDGYTF. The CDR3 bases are TGCAGCGTGGCCTCGGGACAGGGGGTGGATGGCTACACCTTC.

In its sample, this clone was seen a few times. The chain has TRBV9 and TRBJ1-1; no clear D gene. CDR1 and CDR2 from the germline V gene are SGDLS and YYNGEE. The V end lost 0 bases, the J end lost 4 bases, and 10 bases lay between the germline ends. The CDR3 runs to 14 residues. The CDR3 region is CASSVASGVTEAFF. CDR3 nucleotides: TGTGCCAGCAGCGTAGCGTCCGGGGTCACTGAAGCTTTCTTT.

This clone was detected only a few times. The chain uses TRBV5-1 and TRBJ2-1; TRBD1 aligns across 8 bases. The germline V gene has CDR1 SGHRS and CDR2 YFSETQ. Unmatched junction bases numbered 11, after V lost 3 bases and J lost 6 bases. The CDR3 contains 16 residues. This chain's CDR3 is CASSSLGQGASNEQFF. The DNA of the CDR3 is TGCGCCAGCAGCTCGCTGGGCCAGGGGGCGAGCAATGAGCAGTTCTTC.

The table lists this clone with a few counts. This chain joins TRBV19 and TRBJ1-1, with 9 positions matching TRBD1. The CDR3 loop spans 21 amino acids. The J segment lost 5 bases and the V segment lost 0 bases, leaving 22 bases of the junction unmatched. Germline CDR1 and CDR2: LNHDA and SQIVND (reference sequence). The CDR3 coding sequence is TGTGCCAGTAGTATAGACCCGACCGGGACAGGGAGACCCCCTTCCAGGACTGAAGCTTTCTTT. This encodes CASSIDPTGTGRPPSRTEAFF.

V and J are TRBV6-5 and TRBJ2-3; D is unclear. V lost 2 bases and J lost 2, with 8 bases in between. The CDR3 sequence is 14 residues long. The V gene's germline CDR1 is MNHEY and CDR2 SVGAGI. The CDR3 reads CASSYGTTTDTQYF. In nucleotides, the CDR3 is TGTGCCAGCAGTTACGGTACTACCACAGATACGCAGTATTTT.

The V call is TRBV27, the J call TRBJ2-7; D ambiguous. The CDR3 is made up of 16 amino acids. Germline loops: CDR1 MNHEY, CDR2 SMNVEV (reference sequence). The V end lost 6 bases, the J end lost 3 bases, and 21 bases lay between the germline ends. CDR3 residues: CASSFSDRRRNYEQYF. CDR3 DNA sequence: TGTGCCAGCAGCTTCTCCGACCGCCGCCGGAACTACGAGCAGTACTTC.

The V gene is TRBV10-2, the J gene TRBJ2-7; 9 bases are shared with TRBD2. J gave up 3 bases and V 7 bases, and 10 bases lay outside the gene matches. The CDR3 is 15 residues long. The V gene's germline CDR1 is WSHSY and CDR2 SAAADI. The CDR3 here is CASTSPWRGGYEQYF. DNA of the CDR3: TGCGCCAGCACCTCCCCCTGGCGGGGGGGCTACGAGCAGTACTTC.

The CDR3 is CASSYSVADTQYF. The CDR3 DNA is TGTGCCAGCAGTTACTCAGTAGCGGATACGCAGTATTTT. This chain connects TRBV6-6 to TRBJ2-3; D may be TRBD2 (5 bases). This CDR3 is built from 13 residues. Germline CDR1 reads MNHNY; CDR2 reads SVGAGI (reference sequence). The V gene lost 0 bases and the J gene lost 6 bases, with 7 bases spanning the gap.

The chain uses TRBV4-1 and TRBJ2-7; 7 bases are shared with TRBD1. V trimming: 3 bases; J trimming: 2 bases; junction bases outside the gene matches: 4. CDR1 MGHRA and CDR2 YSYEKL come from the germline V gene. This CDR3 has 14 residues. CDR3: CASSHEGQPYEQYF. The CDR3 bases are TGCGCCAGCAGCCATGAGGGACAGCCCTACGAGCAGTACTTC.

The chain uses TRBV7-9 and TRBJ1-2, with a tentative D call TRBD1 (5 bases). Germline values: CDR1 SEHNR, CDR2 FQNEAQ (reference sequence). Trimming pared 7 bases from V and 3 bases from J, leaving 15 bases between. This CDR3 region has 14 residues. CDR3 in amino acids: CASIMTAGDYGYTF. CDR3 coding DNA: TGTGCCAGCATCATGACAGCGGGAGACTATGGCTACACCTTC.

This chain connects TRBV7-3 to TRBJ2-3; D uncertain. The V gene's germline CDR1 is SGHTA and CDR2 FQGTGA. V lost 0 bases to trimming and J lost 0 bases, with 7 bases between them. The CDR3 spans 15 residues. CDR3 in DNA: TGTGCCAGCAGCTTAACCTCAGGAAGCACAGATACGCAGTATTTT. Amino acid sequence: CASSLTSGSTDTQYF.

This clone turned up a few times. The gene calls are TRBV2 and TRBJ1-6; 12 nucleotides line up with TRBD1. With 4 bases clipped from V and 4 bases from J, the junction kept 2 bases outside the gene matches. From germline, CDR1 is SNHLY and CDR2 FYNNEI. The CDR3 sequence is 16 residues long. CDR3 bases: TGTGCCAGCAGTGGGGGACAGGGGGCATATAATTCACCCCTCCACTTT. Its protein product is CASSGGQGAYNSPLHF.

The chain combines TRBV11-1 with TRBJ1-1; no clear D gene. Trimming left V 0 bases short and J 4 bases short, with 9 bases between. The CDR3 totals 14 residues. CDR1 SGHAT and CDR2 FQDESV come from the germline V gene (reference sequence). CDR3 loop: CASSLARLGTEAFF. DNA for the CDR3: TGTGCCAGCAGCTTAGCTAGGTTGGGCACTGAAGCTTTCTTT.

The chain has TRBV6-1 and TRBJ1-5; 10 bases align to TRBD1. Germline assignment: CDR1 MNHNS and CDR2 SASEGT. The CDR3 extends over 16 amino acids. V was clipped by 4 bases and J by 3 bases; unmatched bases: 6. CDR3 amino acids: CASSGQGAGNNQPQHF. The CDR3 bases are TGTGCCAGCAGTGGACAGGGGGCTGGTAACAATCAGCCCCAGCATTTT.

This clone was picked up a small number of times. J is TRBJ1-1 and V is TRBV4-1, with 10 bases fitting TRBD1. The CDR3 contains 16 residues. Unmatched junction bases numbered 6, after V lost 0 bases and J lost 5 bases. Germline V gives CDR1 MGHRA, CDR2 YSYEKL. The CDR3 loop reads CASSQDRDRGWTEAFF. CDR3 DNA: TGCGCCAGCAGCCAAGATCGGGACAGGGGATGGACTGAAGCTTTCTTT.

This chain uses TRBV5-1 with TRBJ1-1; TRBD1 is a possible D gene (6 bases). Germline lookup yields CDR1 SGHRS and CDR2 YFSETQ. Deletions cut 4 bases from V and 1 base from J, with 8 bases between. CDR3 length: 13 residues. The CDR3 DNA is TGCGCCAGCAGCCCACAGGGGAACACTGAAGCTTTCTTT. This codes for CASSPQGNTEAFF.

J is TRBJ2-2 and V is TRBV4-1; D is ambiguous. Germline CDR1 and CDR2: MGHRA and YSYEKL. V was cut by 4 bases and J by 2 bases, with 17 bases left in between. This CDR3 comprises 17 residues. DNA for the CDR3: TGCGCCAGCAGCCTTACGGACCAGAGTATTAACACCGGGGAGCTGTTTTTT. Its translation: CASSLTDQSINTGELFF.

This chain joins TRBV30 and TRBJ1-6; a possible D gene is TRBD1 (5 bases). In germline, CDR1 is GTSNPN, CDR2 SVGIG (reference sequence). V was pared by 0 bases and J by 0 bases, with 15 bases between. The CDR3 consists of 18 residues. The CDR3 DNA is TGTGCCTGGAGTGTCAGGGTCCATCGGAACTCCTATAATTCACCCCTCCACTTT. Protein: CAWSVRVHRNSYNSPLHF.

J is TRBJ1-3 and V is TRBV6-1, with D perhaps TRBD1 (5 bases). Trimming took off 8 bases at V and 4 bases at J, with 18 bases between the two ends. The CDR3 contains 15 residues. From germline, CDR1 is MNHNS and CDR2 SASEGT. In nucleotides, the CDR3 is TGTGCCAGCTCTCCAGCCGGGTCAGGGGGAAACACCATATATTTT. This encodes CASSPAGSGGNTIYF.

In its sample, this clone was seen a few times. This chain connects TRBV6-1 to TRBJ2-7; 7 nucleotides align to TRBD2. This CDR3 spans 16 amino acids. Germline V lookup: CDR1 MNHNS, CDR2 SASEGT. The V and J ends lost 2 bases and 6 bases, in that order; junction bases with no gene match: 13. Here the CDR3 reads CASSEREGLPRAEQYF. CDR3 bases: TGTGCCAGCAGTGAAAGGGAGGGACTACCTAGGGCCGAGCAGTACTTC.